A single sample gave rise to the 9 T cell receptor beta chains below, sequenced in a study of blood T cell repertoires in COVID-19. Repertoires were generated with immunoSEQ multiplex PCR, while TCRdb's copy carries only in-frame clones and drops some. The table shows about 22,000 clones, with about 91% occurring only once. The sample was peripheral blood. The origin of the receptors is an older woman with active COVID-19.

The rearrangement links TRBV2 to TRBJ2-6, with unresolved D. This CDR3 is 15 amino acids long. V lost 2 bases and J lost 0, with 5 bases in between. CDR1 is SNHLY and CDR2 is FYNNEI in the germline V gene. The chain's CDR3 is CASSEYSSGANVLTF. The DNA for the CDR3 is TGTGCCAGCAGTGAATACAGCTCTGGGGCCAACGTCCTGACTTTC.

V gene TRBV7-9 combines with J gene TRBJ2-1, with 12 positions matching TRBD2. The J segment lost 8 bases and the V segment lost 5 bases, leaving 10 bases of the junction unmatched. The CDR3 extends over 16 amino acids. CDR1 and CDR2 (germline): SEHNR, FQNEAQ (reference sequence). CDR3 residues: CASSPRLAGEGDEQFF. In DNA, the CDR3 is TGTGCCAGCAGCCCCCGACTAGCGGGAGAAGGTGATGAGCAGTTCTTC. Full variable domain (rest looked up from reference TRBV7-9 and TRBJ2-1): DTGVSQNPRHKITKRGQNVTFRCDPISEHNRLYWYRQTLGQGPEFLTYFQNEAQLEKSRLLSDRFSAERPKGSFSTLEIQRTEQGDSAMYLCASSPRLAGEGDEQFFGPGTRLTVL.

In nucleotides, the CDR3 is TGCAGTGCTAGTCGCGCTAACTATGGCTACACCTTC. Its translation is CSASRANYGYTF. The genes are TRBV20-1 and TRBJ1-2; unclear D gene. Germline CDR1 and CDR2: DFQATT and SNEGSKA (reference sequence). Trimming pared 3 bases from V and 0 bases from J, leaving 5 bases between. CDR3 length equals 12 residues.

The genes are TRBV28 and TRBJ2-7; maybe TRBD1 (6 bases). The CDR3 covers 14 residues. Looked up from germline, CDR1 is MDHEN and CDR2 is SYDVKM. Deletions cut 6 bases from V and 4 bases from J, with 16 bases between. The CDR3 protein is CASSTPGQLYEQYF. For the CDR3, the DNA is TGTGCCAGCAGCACCCCGGGACAACTATACGAGCAGTACTTC.

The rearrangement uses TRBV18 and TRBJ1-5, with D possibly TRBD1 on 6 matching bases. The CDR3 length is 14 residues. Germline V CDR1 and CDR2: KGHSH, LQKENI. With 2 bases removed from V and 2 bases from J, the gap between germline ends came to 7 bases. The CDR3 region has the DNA TGTGCCAGCTCACCAAACAGGGGCAATCAGCCCCAGCATTTT. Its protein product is CASSPNRGNQPQHF.

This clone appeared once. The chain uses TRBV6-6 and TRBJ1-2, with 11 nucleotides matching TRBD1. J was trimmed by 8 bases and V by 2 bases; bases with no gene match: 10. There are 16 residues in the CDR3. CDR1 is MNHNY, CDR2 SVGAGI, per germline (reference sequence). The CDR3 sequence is CASSYLPAGTGGGYTF. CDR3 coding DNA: TGTGCCAGCAGTTACCTACCTGCCGGGACAGGGGGGGGCTACACCTTC.

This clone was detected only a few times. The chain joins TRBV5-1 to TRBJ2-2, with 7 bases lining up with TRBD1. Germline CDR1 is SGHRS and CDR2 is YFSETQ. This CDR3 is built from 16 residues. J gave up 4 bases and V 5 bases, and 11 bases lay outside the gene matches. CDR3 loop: CASRKTGERSTGELFF. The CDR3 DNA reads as TGCGCCAGCAGGAAAACAGGGGAAAGGAGCACCGGGGAGCTGTTTTTT.

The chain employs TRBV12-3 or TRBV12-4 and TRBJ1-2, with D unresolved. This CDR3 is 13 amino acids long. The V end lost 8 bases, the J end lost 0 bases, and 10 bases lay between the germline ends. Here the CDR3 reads CASAMGANYGYTF. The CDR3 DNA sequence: TGTGCCAGCGCTATGGGAGCTAACTATGGCTACACCTTC.

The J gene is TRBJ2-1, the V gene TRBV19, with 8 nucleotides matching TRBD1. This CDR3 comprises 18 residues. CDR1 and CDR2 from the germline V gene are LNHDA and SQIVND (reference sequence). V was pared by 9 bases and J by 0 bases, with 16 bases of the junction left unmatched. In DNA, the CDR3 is TGTGCCAGCACACCAGGGGGCCGAGCCCCGAGCTCCTACAATGAGCAGTTCTTC. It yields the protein CASTPGGRAPSSYNEQFF.